One T cell receptor (beta chain) is described in this entry. The antigen remains undetermined. Trimming removed 5 bases from V and 4 bases from J; junction bases left unmatched: 3. The CDR3 covers 14 residues. CDR1 SGHTA and CDR2 FQGTGA come from the germline V gene. One entry per CDR3 protein, called by TCRdb with MiXCR from the 5' RACE reads. The sample lists about 55,000 distinct CDR3 sequences, 8% to 9.5% occurring once. The entry originates in a study of T-cell memory formation after mild COVID-19. Background on the study: Largely donor-specific sequence clusters came from a couple of donors.

General study points: Pre-infection memory held some responding clones, suggesting pre-existing cross-reactive T cells responded. CM and EM subsets held most contracting CD4+ clones; EMRA held CD8+ ones.

This clonotype was sampled from a man in his late teens or twenties who had mild COVID-19 (a few samples of this study predate the infection). Cell type and time point are not known. V is TRBV7-3 and J is TRBJ2-1, with 9 bases aligning to TRBD2. The sequenced sample was PBMCs or a T cell subset sorted from them (not recorded which). Here the CDR3 reads CASSPTSGYNEQFF. In nucleotides, the CDR3 is TGTGCCAGCAGCCCGACTAGCGGATACAATGAGCAGTTCTTC.